This T cell receptor (beta chain) originates from a study of Graves' ophthalmopathy and Graves' hyperthyroidism. Study overall: Pretreatment peripheral blood was obtained at initial diagnosis.

Exclusion criteria comprised other autoimmune diseases, uncontrolled infections, pregnancy or lactation in patients. The authors isolated PBMCs from around 10 ml of fresh peripheral blood. This clonotype was counted at least ten times. Trimming at V came to 6 bases and at J to 7 bases, leaving 4 bases not matched to a gene. This CDR3 region has 12 residues. CDR1 and CDR2 (germline): LNHDA, SQIVND (reference sequence). Transcripts of RNA were the source for amplifying TCR beta CDR3 regions. The first round was an RT-PCR with HTBI primers, and the second round was a multiplex PCR. TCRdb used MiXCR to reprocess the multiplex PCR reads, holding one entry per CDR3 protein. The table includes hundreds of thousands of distinct CDR3 sequences, 22% detected once.

The sample consisted of peripheral blood. The sequence was collected from a woman under 30 with stable Graves' hyperthyroidism. Some clones in this sample may be carry-over from other donors' samples. The chain joins TRBV19 to TRBJ1-2; 8 nucleotides match TRBD1. CDR3 residues: CASSQGASGYTF. As DNA, the CDR3 is TGTGCCAGTAGCCAGGGGGCAAGTGGCTACACCTTC.